This TCR beta chain is drawn from a study of graft-versus-host responses after intestinal transplantation. Trimming removed 6 bases at V and 6 bases at J, with 13 bases between. CDR3 length: 13 residues. CDR1 is MDHEN, CDR2 SYDVKM, per germline. For this clone: Its antigen is still unknown.

The repertoire was sequenced with immunoSEQ multiplex PCR; TCRdb's copy has only in-frame clones and lacks some. The sample carries approximately 80,000 clones, about 89% recorded once. Source: unstimulated CD4+ T cells sorted from spleen or lymph node cells, taken before intestinal transplant. This TCR came from a human donor who received an intestinal transplant. The chain combines TRBV28 with TRBJ2-3; possibly TRBD2 for D (5 bases). The CDR3: CASRAYGVDTQYF. CDR3 bases: TGTGCCAGCAGGGCCTACGGGGTGGATACGCAGTATTTT.